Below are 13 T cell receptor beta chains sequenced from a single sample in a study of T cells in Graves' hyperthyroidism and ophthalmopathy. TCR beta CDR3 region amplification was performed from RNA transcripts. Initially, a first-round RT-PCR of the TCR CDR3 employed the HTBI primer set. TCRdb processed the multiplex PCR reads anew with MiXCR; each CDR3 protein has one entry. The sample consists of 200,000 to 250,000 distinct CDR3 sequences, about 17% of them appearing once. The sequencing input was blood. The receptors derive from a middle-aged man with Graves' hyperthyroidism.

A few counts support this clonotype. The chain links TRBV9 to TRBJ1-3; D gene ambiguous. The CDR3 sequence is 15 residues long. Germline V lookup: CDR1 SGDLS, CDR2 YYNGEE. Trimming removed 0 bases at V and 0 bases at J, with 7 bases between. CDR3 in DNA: TGTGCCAGCAGCGTAGCGGCAGACTCTGGAAACACCATATATTTT. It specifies CASSVAADSGNTIYF.

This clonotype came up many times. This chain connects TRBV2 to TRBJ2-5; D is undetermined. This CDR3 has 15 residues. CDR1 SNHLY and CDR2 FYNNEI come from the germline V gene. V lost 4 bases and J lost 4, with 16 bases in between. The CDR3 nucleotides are TGTGCCAGCAGTGGTCAGGACGGCCATGGAGAGACCCAGTACTTC. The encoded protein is CASSGQDGHGETQYF.

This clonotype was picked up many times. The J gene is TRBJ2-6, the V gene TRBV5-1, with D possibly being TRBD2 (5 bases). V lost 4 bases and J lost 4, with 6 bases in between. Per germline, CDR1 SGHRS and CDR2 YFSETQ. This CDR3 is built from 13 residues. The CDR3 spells CASSPGGANVLTF. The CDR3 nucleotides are TGCGCCAGCAGCCCGGGAGGGGCCAACGTCCTGACTTTC.

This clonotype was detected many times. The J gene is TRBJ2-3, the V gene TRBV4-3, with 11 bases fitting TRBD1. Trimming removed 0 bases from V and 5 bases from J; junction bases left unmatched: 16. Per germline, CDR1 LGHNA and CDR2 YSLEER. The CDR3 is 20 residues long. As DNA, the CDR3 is TGCGCCAGCAGCCAAGATATTAATAGGAGGACAGGGGGCTCGGGAGATACGCAGTATTTT. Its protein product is CASSQDINRRTGGSGDTQYF.

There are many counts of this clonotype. CDR3 loop: CASTGTASYEQYF. The DNA of the CDR3 is TGTGCCAGCACCGGGACAGCATCCTACGAGCAGTACTTC. The V call is TRBV3-1, the J call TRBJ2-7; 7 nucleotides match TRBD1. The CDR3 runs 13 residues. Trimming at V came to 7 bases and at J to 1 base, leaving 4 bases not matched to a gene. CDR1 is LGHDT, CDR2 YNNKEL, per germline (reference sequence).

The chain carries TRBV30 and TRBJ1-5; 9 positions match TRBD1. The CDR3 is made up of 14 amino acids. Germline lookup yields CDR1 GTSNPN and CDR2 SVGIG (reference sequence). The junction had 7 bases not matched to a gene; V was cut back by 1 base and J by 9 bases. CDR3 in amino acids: CAWSADRGDRPQHF. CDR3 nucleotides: TGTGCCTGGAGTGCAGACAGGGGGGACCGGCCCCAGCATTTT.

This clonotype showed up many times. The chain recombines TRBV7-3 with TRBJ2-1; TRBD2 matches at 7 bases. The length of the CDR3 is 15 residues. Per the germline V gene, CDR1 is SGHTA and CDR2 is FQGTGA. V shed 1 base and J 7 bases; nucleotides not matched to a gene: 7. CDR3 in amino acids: CASSLNPGGLNEQFF. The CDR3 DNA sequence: TGTGCCAGCAGCTTAAACCCGGGGGGACTGAATGAGCAGTTCTTC.

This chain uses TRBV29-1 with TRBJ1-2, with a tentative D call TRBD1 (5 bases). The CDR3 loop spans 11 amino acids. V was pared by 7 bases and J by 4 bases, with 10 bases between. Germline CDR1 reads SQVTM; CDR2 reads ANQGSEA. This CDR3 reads CSGDSSYGYTF. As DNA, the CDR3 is TGCAGCGGCGACAGTAGCTATGGCTACACCTTC. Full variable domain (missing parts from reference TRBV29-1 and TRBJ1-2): SAVISQKPSRDICQRGTSLTIQCQVDSQVTMMFWYRQQPGQSLTLIATANQGSEATYESGFVIDKFPISRPNLTFSTLTVSNMSPEDSSIYLCSGDSSYGYTFGSGTRLTVV.

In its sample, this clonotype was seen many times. The CDR3 spells CASSLDLGGYTF. CDR3 nucleotides: TGCGCCAGCAGCCTCGACCTCGGCGGCTACACCTTC. The chain recombines TRBV5-1 with TRBJ1-2; D is undetermined. The CDR3 is 12 amino acids. V was trimmed by 4 bases and J by 8 bases, leaving 12 bases between them. Germline V lookup: CDR1 SGHRS, CDR2 YFSETQ.

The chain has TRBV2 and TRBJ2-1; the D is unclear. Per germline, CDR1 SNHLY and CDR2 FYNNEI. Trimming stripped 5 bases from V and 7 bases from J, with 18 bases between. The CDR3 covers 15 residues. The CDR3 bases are TGTGCCAGCAGTCAATACCAGGTGGCTTTTAATGAGCAGTTCTTC. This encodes CASSQYQVAFNEQFF.

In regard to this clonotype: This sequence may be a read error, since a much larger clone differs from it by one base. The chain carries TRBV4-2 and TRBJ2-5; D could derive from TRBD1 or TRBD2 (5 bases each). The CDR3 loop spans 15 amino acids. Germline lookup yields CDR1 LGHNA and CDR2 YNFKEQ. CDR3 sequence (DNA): TGTGCCAGCAGCCAAGGGGGGAGAGGGGAAGAGACCCGGTACTTC. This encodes CASSQGGRGEETRYF.

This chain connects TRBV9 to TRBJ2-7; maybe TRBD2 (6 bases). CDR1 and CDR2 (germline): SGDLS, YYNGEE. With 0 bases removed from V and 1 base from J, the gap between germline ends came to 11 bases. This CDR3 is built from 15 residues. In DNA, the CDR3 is TGTGCCAGCAGCGTAGGAGGAGGGGTGTCCTACGAGCAGTACTTC. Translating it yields CASSVGGGVSYEQYF.

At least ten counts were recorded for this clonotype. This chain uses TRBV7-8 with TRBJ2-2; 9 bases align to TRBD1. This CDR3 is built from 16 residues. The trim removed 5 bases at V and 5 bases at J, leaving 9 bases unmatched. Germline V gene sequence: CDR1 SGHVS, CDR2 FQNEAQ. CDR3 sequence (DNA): TGTGCCAGCAGCGCGCGACAGGGGGGCATAACCGGGGAGCTGTTTTTT. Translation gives CASSARQGGITGELFF. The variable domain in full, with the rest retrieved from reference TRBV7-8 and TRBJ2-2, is GAGVSQSPRYKVAKRGQDVALRCDPISGHVSLFWYQQALGQGPEFLTYFQNEAQLDKSGLPSDRFFAERPEGSVSTLKIQRTQQEDSAVYLCASSARQGGITGELFFGEGSRLTVL.